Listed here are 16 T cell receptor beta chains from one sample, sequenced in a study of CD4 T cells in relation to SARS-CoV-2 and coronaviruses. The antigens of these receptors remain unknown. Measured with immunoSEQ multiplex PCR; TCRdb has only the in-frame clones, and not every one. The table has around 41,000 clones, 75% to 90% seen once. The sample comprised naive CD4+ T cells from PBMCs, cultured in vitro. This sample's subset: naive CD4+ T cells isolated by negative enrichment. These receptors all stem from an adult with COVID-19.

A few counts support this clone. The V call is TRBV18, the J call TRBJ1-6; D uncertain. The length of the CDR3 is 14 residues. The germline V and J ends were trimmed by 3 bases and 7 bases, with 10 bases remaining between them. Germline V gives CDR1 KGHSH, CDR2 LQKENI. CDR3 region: CASSPLGANSPLHF. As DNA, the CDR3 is TGTGCCAGCTCACCTCTCGGAGCCAATTCACCCCTCCACTTT. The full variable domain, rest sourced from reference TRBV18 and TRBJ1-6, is NAGVMQNPRHLVRRRGQEARLRCSPMKGHSHVYWYRQLPEEGLKFMVYLQKENIIDESGMPKERFSAEFPKEGPSILRIQQVVRGDSAAYFCASSPLGANSPLHFGNGTRLTVT.

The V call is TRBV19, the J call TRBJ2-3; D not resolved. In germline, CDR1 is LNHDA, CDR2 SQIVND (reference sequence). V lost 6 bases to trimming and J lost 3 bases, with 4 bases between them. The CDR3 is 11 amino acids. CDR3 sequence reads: CASSATDTQYF. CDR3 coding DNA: TGTGCCAGTAGCGCAACAGATACGCAGTATTTT.

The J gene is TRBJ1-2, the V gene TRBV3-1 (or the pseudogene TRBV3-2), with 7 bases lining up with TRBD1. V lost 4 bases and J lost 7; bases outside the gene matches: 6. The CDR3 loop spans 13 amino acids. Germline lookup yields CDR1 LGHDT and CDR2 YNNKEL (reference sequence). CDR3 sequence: CASSPKNRGGYTF. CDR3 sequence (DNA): TGTGCCAGCAGCCCGAAGAACAGGGGTGGCTACACCTTC.

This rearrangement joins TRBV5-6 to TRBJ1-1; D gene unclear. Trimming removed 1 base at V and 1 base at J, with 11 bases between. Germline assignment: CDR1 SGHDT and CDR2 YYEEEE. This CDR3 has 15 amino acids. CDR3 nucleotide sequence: TGTGCCAGCAGCTTGACGGTCAGACAGAACACTGAAGCTTTCTTT. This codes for CASSLTVRQNTEAFF.

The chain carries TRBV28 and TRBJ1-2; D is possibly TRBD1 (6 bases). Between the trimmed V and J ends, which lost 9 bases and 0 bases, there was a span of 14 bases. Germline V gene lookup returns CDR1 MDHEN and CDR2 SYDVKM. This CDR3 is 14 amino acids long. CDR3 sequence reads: CASSLGAPNYGYTF. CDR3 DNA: TGTGCCAGTTCCTTGGGGGCCCCTAACTATGGCTACACCTTC.

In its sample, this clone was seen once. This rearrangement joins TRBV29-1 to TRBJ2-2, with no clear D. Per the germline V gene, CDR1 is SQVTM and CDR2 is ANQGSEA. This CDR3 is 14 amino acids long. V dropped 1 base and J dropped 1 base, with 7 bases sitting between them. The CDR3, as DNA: TGCAGCGTTGAAGTATTAGGGAACACCGGGGAGCTGTTTTTT. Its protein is CSVEVLGNTGELFF.

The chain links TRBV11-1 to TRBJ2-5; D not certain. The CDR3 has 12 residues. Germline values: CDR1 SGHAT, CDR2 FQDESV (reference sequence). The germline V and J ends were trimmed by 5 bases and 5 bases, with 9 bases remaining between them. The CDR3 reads CASSPEAETQYF. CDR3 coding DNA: TGTGCCAGCAGCCCCGAGGCGGAGACCCAGTACTTC.

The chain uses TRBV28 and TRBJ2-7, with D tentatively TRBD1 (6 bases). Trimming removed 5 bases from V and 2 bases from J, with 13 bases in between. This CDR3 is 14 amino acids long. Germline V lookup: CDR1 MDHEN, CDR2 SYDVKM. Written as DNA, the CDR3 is TGTGCCAGCAGTAGTGGGGGCATGGCCTACGAGCAGTACTTC. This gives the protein CASSSGGMAYEQYF.

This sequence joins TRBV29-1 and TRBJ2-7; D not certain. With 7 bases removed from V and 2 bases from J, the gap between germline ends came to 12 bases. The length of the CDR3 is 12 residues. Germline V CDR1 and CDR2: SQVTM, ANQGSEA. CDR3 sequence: CSGWTEAYEQYF. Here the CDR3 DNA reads TGCAGCGGTTGGACCGAAGCCTACGAGCAGTACTTC.

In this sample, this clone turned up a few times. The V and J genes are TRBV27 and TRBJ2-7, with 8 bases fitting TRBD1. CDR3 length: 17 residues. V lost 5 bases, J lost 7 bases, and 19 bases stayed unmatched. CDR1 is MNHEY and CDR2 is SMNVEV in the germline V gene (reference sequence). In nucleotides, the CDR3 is TGTGCCAGCAGTCCGAAACCCCGGGACAGGAGGACGGGGGAGCAGTACTTC. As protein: CASSPKPRDRRTGEQYF.

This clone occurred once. The CDR3 bases are TGCGCCAGCAGGGAACAGGGGGTGAGCAATCAGCCCCAGCATTTT. Its translation: CASREQGVSNQPQHF. This chain links TRBV10-2 with TRBJ1-5; TRBD1 matches at 8 bases. Losses at the gene ends were 6 bases for V and 1 base for J; bases not matched to a gene: 5. The CDR3 covers 15 residues. Germline-derived CDR1 and CDR2 are WSHSY and SAAADI.

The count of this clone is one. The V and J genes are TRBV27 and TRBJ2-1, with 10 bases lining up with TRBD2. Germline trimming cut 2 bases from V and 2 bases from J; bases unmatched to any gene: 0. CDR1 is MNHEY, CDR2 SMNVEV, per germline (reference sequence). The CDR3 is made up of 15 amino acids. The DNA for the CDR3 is TGTGCCAGCAGTTTAAGCGGGAGGGCCTACAATGAGCAGTTCTTC. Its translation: CASSLSGRAYNEQFF.

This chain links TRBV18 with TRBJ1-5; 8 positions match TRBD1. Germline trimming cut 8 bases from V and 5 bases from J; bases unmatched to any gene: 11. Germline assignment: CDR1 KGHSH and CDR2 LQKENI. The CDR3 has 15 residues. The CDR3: CASTRTGNWDQPQHF. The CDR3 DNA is TGTGCCAGCACAAGGACAGGGAATTGGGATCAGCCCCAGCATTTT.

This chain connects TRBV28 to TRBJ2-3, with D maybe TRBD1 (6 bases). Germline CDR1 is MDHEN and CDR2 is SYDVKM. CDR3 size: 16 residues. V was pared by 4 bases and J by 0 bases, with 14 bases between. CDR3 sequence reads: CASSSRQATSTDTQYF. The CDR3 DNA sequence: TGTGCCAGCAGTTCACGACAGGCCACTAGCACAGATACGCAGTATTTT.

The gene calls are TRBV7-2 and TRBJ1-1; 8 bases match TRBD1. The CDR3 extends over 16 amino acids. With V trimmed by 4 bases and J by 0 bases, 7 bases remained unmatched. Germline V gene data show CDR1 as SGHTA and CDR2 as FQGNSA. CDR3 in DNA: TGTGCCAGCAGCTCAGCCGGGACAGGTATGAACACTGAAGCTTTCTTT. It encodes CASSSAGTGMNTEAFF.

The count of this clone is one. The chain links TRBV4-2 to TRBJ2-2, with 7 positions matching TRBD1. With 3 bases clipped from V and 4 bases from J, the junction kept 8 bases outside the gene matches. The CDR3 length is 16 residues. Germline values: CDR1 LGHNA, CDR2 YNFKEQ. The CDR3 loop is CASSQVTGAPTGELFF. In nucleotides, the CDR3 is TGTGCCAGCAGCCAGGTAACAGGGGCGCCCACCGGGGAGCTGTTTTTT.